This entry lists 30 T cell receptor beta chains sequenced from one sample in a study of PD-L1 blockade in urothelial cancer. Sequencing used immunoSEQ multiplex PCR; TCRdb keeps in-frame clones, though not all of them. Of roughly 100,000 clones in the sample, approximately 85% were seen once. The sequences come from PBMCs, collected around atezolizumab (anti-PD-L1) treatment. These receptors were taken from a man between 50 and 59 years old with urothelial cancer.

V is TRBV5-1 and J is TRBJ2-1, with a tentative D call TRBD1 (5 bases). Deletions cut 8 bases from V and 2 bases from J, with 11 bases between. The germline V gene has CDR1 SGHRS and CDR2 YFSETQ. CDR3 size: 13 residues. CDR3 in DNA: TGCGCCAGTGGGGCGTTAACCTACAATGAGCAGTTCTTC. This encodes CASGALTYNEQFF.

This clone showed up just a few times. The rearrangement joins TRBV27 to TRBJ1-2; no firm D call. Germline V CDR1 and CDR2: MNHEY, SMNVEV (reference sequence). The CDR3 contains 15 residues. Trimming pared 6 bases from V and 5 bases from J, leaving 19 bases between. CDR3 nucleotide sequence: TGTGCCAGCAGCTTCTTGCCCTGGGCAGAATATGGCTACACCTTC. Encoded protein: CASSFLPWAEYGYTF.

This clone came up a few times. The genes are TRBV11-1 and TRBJ2-7, with unresolved D. Germline V gene data show CDR1 as SGHAT and CDR2 as FQDESV (reference sequence). The CDR3 is made up of 12 amino acids. Trimming removed 2 bases at V and 3 bases at J, with 5 bases between. Here the CDR3 DNA reads TGTGCCAGCAGCTTATCCGGCTACGAGCAGTACTTC. Protein: CASSLSGYEQYF.

As DNA, the CDR3 is TGTGCCAGCAGCCCGGGACTGGGAAACACCATATATTTT. It codes for CASSPGLGNTIYF. The chain is built from TRBV7-9 and TRBJ1-3, with D maybe TRBD1 (5 bases). Germline V gene lookup returns CDR1 SEHNR and CDR2 FQNEAQ (reference sequence). This CDR3 is built from 13 residues. The germline V and J ends were trimmed by 5 bases and 4 bases, with 9 bases remaining between them.

The gene calls are TRBV2 and TRBJ1-4; 8 positions match TRBD1. V lost 4 bases, J lost 2 bases, and 0 bases stayed unmatched. The CDR3 length is 14 residues. The germline gives CDR1 SNHLY, CDR2 FYNNEI. The CDR3 loop reads CASSGTGTNEKLFF. The CDR3 DNA sequence: TGTGCCAGCAGTGGGACAGGGACTAATGAAAAACTGTTTTTT.

This sequence joins TRBV30 and TRBJ2-1, with 8 bases identical to TRBD2. V gave up 0 bases and J gave up 1 base; unmatched junction bases: 2. Per germline, CDR1 GTSNPN and CDR2 SVGIG (reference sequence). CDR3 length: 15 residues. CDR3 sequence (DNA): TGTGCCTGGAGTGTACTAGCGGCTTCCTACAATGAGCAGTTCTTC. Translation: CAWSVLAASYNEQFF.

The chain employs TRBV7-9 and TRBJ2-4; no reliable D call. Trimming cost V 5 bases and J 5 bases, with 4 bases left between them. The CDR3 is 11 residues long. CDR1 SEHNR and CDR2 FQNEAQ come from the germline V gene (reference sequence). The CDR3 DNA is TGTGCCAGCAGCCCGGAAAACATTCAGTACTTC. As protein: CASSPENIQYF. Combining the CDR3 with reference TRBV7-9 and TRBJ2-4 gives the whole variable domain DTGVSQNPRHKITKRGQNVTFRCDPISEHNRLYWYRQTLGQGPEFLTYFQNEAQLEKSRLLSDRFSAERPKGSFSTLEIQRTEQGDSAMYLCASSPENIQYFGAGTRLSVL.

As DNA, the CDR3 is TGTGCCAGCAGCTACCCAGGACAGGCCTACGAGCAGTACTTC. Its translation is CASSYPGQAYEQYF. J is TRBJ2-7 and V is TRBV7-8; 7 bases map to TRBD1. V lost 4 bases and J lost 2; bases outside the gene matches: 5. The CDR3 loop spans 14 amino acids. From germline, CDR1 is SGHVS and CDR2 FQNEAQ.

This rearrangement joins TRBV7-9 to TRBJ2-1, with a tentative D call TRBD1 (5 bases). The germline gives CDR1 SEHNR, CDR2 FQNEAQ (reference sequence). The CDR3 length is 15 residues. V lost 1 base and J lost 7, with 14 bases in between. This CDR3 is CASSLVRGLINEQFF. The CDR3 DNA sequence: TGTGCCAGCAGCTTAGTAAGGGGCCTCATTAATGAGCAGTTCTTC.

The chain uses TRBV11-2 and TRBJ1-2; D unclear. Germline lookup yields CDR1 SGHAT and CDR2 FQNNGV. Trimming took off 5 bases at V and 3 bases at J, with 16 bases between the two ends. The CDR3 sequence is 15 residues long. DNA for the CDR3: TGTGCCAGCAGCGGCGGGCCCCAGAGAGACTATGGCTACACCTTC. This sequence encodes CASSGGPQRDYGYTF.

The chain employs TRBV30 and TRBJ2-1, with 8 bases fitting TRBD2. The V gene end was trimmed by 4 bases and the J gene end by 8 bases; junction bases not matched to a gene: 13. The CDR3 runs 15 residues. Germline-derived CDR1 and CDR2 are GTSNPN and SVGIG (reference sequence). The CDR3 DNA follows: TGTGCCTGGACGTGGCGGGAGGCCCGACGGGATGAGCAGTTCTTC. It translates to CAWTWREARRDEQFF.

This clone was counted between two and nine times. The J gene is TRBJ2-1, the V gene TRBV28; TRBD2 agrees at 12 bases. Germline loops: CDR1 MDHEN, CDR2 SYDVKM. Trimming took 3 bases from V and 11 from J; bases not matched to a gene: 5. The CDR3 sequence is 14 residues long. In DNA form, the CDR3 reads TGTGCCAGCAGTTTGACTAGCGGGAGACATAAGCAGTTCTTC. Amino acid sequence: CASSLTSGRHKQFF.

This chain joins TRBV18 and TRBJ2-1; 8 positions match TRBD2. V trimming: 4 bases; J trimming: 5 bases; junction bases outside the gene matches: 7. Germline V gene lookup returns CDR1 KGHSH and CDR2 LQKENI. The CDR3 is 15 residues long. CDR3 region: CASSLATSANNEQFF. The CDR3 region has the DNA TGTGCCAGCTCACTTGCGACTAGCGCAAACAATGAGCAGTTCTTC.

The chain recombines TRBV6-1 with TRBJ1-5, with D perhaps matching TRBD1 (5 bases). CDR1 MNHNS and CDR2 SASEGT come from the germline V gene. V lost 6 bases and J lost 2, with 14 bases in between. The CDR3 length is 15 residues. The CDR3 nucleotides are TGTGCCAGCAGCAACGGGGGGGTAGGCAATCAGCCCCAGCATTTT. Translating gives CASSNGGVGNQPQHF.

The chain links TRBV6-5 to TRBJ2-7, with D maybe TRBD2 (6 bases). This CDR3 is 14 amino acids long. Trimming pared 6 bases from V and 2 bases from J, leaving 14 bases between. The V gene's germline CDR1 is MNHEY and CDR2 SVGAGI. In DNA, the CDR3 is TGTGCCAGCAGAACCAGGGACTCGACCTACGAGCAGTACTTC. Its protein product is CASRTRDSTYEQYF.

The chain combines TRBV6-1 with TRBJ2-1; no definite D call. The CDR3 is 14 residues long. The germline CDR1 and CDR2 sequences are MNHNS and SASEGT. Trimming shortened V by 1 base and J by 2 bases, and 6 bases separated the two germline ends. This CDR3 reads CASSEGPPYNEQFF. The DNA of the CDR3 is TGTGCCAGCAGTGAAGGGCCCCCCTACAATGAGCAGTTCTTC.

The chain recombines TRBV19 with TRBJ1-1; no firm D call. V dropped 3 bases and J dropped 1 base, with 15 bases sitting between them. In germline, CDR1 is LNHDA, CDR2 SQIVND (reference sequence). This CDR3 is built from 16 residues. CDR3 protein: CASSILLGRANTEAFF. DNA of the CDR3: TGTGCCAGTAGTATCCTGTTAGGGAGGGCGAACACTGAAGCTTTCTTT.

CDR3 region: CASSPSQSTEAFF. In nucleotides, the CDR3 is TGTGCCAGCTCACCAAGCCAATCCACTGAAGCTTTCTTT. The V call is TRBV18, the J call TRBJ1-1; D is ambiguous. From germline, CDR1 is KGHSH and CDR2 LQKENI. Trimming removed 2 bases at V and 4 bases at J, with 8 bases between. This CDR3 contains 13 residues.

The CDR3 loop is CASSVGTALNRAQYF. In nucleotides, the CDR3 is TGTGCCAGCAGCGTTGGGACTGCCCTCAATAGGGCCCAGTACTTC. The rearrangement joins TRBV7-2 to TRBJ2-5, with a tentative D call TRBD2 (6 bases). In germline, CDR1 is SGHTA, CDR2 FQGNSA. Deletions cut 5 bases from V and 9 bases from J, with 22 bases between. CDR3 length: 15 amino acids.

This clone turned up a few times. V and J are TRBV19 and TRBJ2-3; 12 bases fit TRBD2. The CDR3 length is 17 residues. The germline V gene encodes CDR1 LNHDA and CDR2 SQIVND (reference sequence). Losses at the gene ends were 6 bases for V and 0 bases for J; bases not matched to a gene: 7. CDR3 nucleotides: TGTGCCAGTAGCCGTCGGACTAGCGGGGTTAGCACAGATACGCAGTATTTT. It is translated as CASSRRTSGVSTDTQYF.

The chain carries TRBV4-2 and TRBJ2-3, with 14 bases matching TRBD2. In germline, CDR1 is LGHNA, CDR2 YNFKEQ. V was clipped by 0 bases and J by 4 bases; unmatched bases: 6. The CDR3 runs 18 residues. Here the CDR3 reads CASSQEIGTSGRADTQYF. The CDR3 DNA follows: TGTGCCAGCAGCCAAGAAATTGGGACTAGCGGGAGAGCAGATACGCAGTATTTT.

This rearrangement joins TRBV19 to TRBJ2-1, with D possibly matching TRBD2 (6 bases). V was clipped by 5 bases and J by 6 bases, with 11 bases between them. The CDR3 is 13 amino acids. Germline V gene data show CDR1 as LNHDA and CDR2 as SQIVND (reference sequence). CDR3 DNA sequence: TGTGCCAGTAGTTTGCTAGCGCTCAATGAGCAGTTCTTC. Translated, it gives CASSLLALNEQFF.

The chain links TRBV23-1 to TRBJ1-2, with D unclear. TRBV23-1 is treated as an ORF (open reading frame) with a function not yet certain. CDR3 length: 14 residues. The ends were cut back, 4 bases at V and 7 bases at J, with 16 bases in the middle. The CDR3 region is CASSPSRRFGGYTF. DNA for the CDR3: TGCGCCAGCAGTCCCTCCCGGCGGTTTGGTGGCTACACCTTC.

This clone has a handful of counts. The chain couples TRBV15 to TRBJ1-5, with no clear D. Germline V lookup: CDR1 LNHNV, CDR2 YYDKDF (reference sequence). The CDR3 is 13 residues long. V shed 0 bases and J shed 9 bases, with 9 bases lying between them. CDR3 loop: CATSRDVYRPQHF. The CDR3 region has the DNA TGTGCCACCAGCAGAGATGTTTATCGGCCCCAGCATTTT.

The chain employs TRBV28 and TRBJ2-3, with 7 bases aligning to TRBD2. Germline CDR1 is MDHEN and CDR2 is SYDVKM. V trimming: 3 bases; J trimming: 5 bases; junction bases outside the gene matches: 5. The CDR3 has 14 amino acids. In nucleotides, the CDR3 is TGTGCCAGCAGTTTTGGGGCTAGCGGAGATACGCAGTATTTT. It specifies CASSFGASGDTQYF.

The V call is TRBV28, the J call TRBJ2-3; 12 bases match TRBD1. Germline CDR1 is MDHEN and CDR2 is SYDVKM. V was pared by 6 bases and J by 6 bases, with 4 bases of the junction left unmatched. CDR3 size: 14 residues. The CDR3 protein is CASRPGQGADTQYF. Here the CDR3 DNA reads TGTGCCAGCAGGCCGGGACAGGGGGCGGATACGCAGTATTTT.

As DNA, the CDR3 is TGTGCCAGCAGGGGACAGGGGCTAAAGAATTCACCCCTCCACTTT. Translation: CASRGQGLKNSPLHF. The gene calls are TRBV7-2 and TRBJ1-6, with 10 bases that match TRBD1. Germline CDR1 and CDR2: SGHTA and FQGNSA. J gave up 7 bases and V 6 bases, and 6 bases lay outside the gene matches. This CDR3 region has 15 residues.

V usage is TRBV15 and J usage is TRBJ2-2; 7 positions match TRBD1. The CDR3 length is 15 residues. Germline CDR1 reads LNHNV; CDR2 reads YYDKDF (reference sequence). The junction had 2 bases not matched to a gene; V was cut back by 3 bases and J by 1 base. CDR3 amino acids: CATSSRQGNTGELFF. In nucleotides, the CDR3 is TGTGCCACCAGCAGCCGACAGGGGAACACCGGGGAGCTGTTTTTT.

This clone was counted a few times. The V gene is TRBV11-3, the J gene TRBJ2-3; TRBD2 might be the D (5 bases). The V gene lost 5 bases and the J gene lost 0 bases, with 9 bases spanning the gap. CDR3 length: 14 amino acids. CDR1 is SGHNT and CDR2 is YENEEA in the germline V gene. The CDR3 reads CASSPRESTDTQYF. In DNA form, the CDR3 reads TGTGCCAGCAGCCCGAGGGAGAGCACAGATACGCAGTATTTT.

This chain uses TRBV7-6 with TRBJ1-5; D is possibly TRBD1 (5 bases). Germline CDR1 SGHVS, CDR2 FNYEAQ. The ends were cut back, 0 bases at V and 2 bases at J, with 8 bases in the middle. CDR3 length equals 15 residues. CDR3 coding DNA: TGTGCCAGCAGCTTAGCGGGAGGGGGCAATCAGCCCCAGCATTTT. Encoded protein: CASSLAGGGNQPQHF.